This is a list of T cell receptor beta chains from one sample in a study of blood T cell repertoires in COVID-19. Libraries were prepared by immunoSEQ multiplex PCR; TCRdb keeps only in-frame clonotypes and omits some of them. The sample includes 84,000 or so clones, under 85% of them seen just once. Sequencing was performed on peripheral blood. The receptors derive from a human donor in a cohort sampled during active COVID-19. The CDR3 runs from the conserved cysteine through the conserved F or W. The order of the fields is D gene, V gene, CDR3 protein. The D gene is left open where the match is weak.

NA,TRBV19,CASRVSMNTEAFF
NA,TRBV4-1,CASSQGPSGTLAFF
NA,TRBV6-2/TRBV6-3,CASSYMQAISSNQYF
NA,TRBV18,CASSLSGSTDTQYF
TRBD1,TRBV14,CASSKGTAPTDTQYF
NA,TRBV29-1,CSVVGGGTYEQYF
NA,TRBV2,CASRGDVWETQYF
NA,TRBV6-5,CASSPTLGTYEQYF
NA,TRBV4-1,CASSQVGAAPNGYTF
TRBD1,TRBV13,CASSSRTGTGELFF
TRBD1,TRBV5-5,CASSLGQGQVYGYTF
NA,TRBV5-1,CASSLEAGVYTTEAFF
NA,TRBV27,CASSLVLGSGHRGAVF
TRBD1,TRBV6-6,CASTWTGGPEAFF
NA,TRBV2,CASSGQVENQPQHF